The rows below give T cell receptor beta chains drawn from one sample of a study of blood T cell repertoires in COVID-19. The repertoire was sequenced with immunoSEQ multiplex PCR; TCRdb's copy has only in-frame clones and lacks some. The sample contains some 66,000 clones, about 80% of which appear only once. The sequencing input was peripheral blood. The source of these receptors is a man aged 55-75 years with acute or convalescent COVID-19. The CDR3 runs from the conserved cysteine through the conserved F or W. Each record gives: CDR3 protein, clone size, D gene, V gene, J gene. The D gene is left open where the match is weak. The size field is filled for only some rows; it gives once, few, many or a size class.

CDR3aa: CASSVGMNTEAFF
abundance: .
d_gene: .
v_gene: TRBV2
j_gene: TRBJ1-1

CDR3aa: CASTQGFNTGELFF
abundance: .
d_gene: .
v_gene: TRBV6-5
j_gene: TRBJ2-2

CDR3aa: CSVGKDTYTEAFF
abundance: .
d_gene: .
v_gene: TRBV29-1
j_gene: TRBJ1-1

CDR3aa: CASSRDRLANYGYTF
abundance: .
d_gene: TRBD1
v_gene: TRBV5-6
j_gene: TRBJ1-2

CDR3aa: CASGQGVRMNTEAFF
abundance: .
d_gene: TRBD1
v_gene: TRBV5-1
j_gene: TRBJ1-1

CDR3aa: CASSYSIAGSSYNEQFF
abundance: once
d_gene: TRBD2
v_gene: TRBV6-2/TRBV6-3
j_gene: TRBJ2-1

CDR3aa: CASSQGISGNTIYF
abundance: once
d_gene: .
v_gene: TRBV19
j_gene: TRBJ1-3

CDR3aa: CAISRDTTSEAFF
abundance: .
d_gene: .
v_gene: TRBV10-3
j_gene: TRBJ1-1

CDR3aa: CASSSTGVYGYTF
abundance: .
d_gene: TRBD1
v_gene: TRBV6-5
j_gene: TRBJ1-2

CDR3aa: CASSDPNQPQHF
abundance: .
d_gene: .
v_gene: TRBV6-1
j_gene: TRBJ1-5

CDR3aa: CASSLYSQGTGGTPLNTEAFF
abundance: .
d_gene: TRBD1
v_gene: TRBV27
j_gene: TRBJ1-1

CDR3aa: CASSSGGDTQYF
abundance: few
d_gene: TRBD2
v_gene: TRBV5-1
j_gene: TRBJ2-3

CDR3aa: CASSLGRGRSSGNTIYF
abundance: once
d_gene: .
v_gene: TRBV4-1
j_gene: TRBJ1-3

CDR3aa: CASSEAWGGGGYTF
abundance: .
d_gene: .
v_gene: TRBV6-1
j_gene: TRBJ1-2

CDR3aa: CASSPYRDRRPSSEQYF
abundance: .
d_gene: TRBD1
v_gene: TRBV18
j_gene: TRBJ2-7

CDR3aa: CASSQDIPGGLNEQFF
abundance: .
d_gene: TRBD2
v_gene: TRBV4-3
j_gene: TRBJ2-1

CDR3aa: CASSSPGQGNEKLFF
abundance: .
d_gene: .
v_gene: TRBV4-1
j_gene: TRBJ1-4

CDR3aa: CASSLHRDRGRNQPQHF
abundance: .
d_gene: TRBD1
v_gene: TRBV5-6
j_gene: TRBJ1-5

CDR3aa: CASSQDSFRTAYEQYF
abundance: .
d_gene: .
v_gene: TRBV14
j_gene: TRBJ2-7

CDR3aa: CASSYSSREGGYTF
abundance: few
d_gene: .
v_gene: TRBV6-5
j_gene: TRBJ1-2

CDR3aa: CASSPDGADTQYF
abundance: .
d_gene: .
v_gene: TRBV5-8
j_gene: TRBJ2-3

CDR3aa: CASSFPGQGRKGYTF
abundance: .
d_gene: TRBD1
v_gene: TRBV7-2
j_gene: TRBJ1-2

CDR3aa: CASSLDTGKDTEAFF
abundance: .
d_gene: .
v_gene: TRBV11-3
j_gene: TRBJ1-1

CDR3aa: CASSYSRQVGSPLHF
abundance: few
d_gene: .
v_gene: TRBV6-2/TRBV6-3
j_gene: TRBJ1-6

CDR3aa: CASSLGGWQPQHF
abundance: .
d_gene: .
v_gene: TRBV5-6
j_gene: TRBJ1-5

CDR3aa: CASSPTGTQETQYF
abundance: .
d_gene: TRBD1
v_gene: TRBV7-9
j_gene: TRBJ2-5

CDR3aa: CASSSLAGALYNEQFF
abundance: .
d_gene: TRBD2
v_gene: TRBV7-9
j_gene: TRBJ2-1

CDR3aa: CASSQGGEHQPQHF
abundance: few
d_gene: .
v_gene: TRBV3-1/TRBV3-2
j_gene: TRBJ1-5

CDR3aa: CASSLARKLGPGQETQYF
abundance: few
d_gene: .
v_gene: TRBV7-2
j_gene: TRBJ2-5

CDR3aa: CASSFFTVRTEAFF
abundance: .
d_gene: .
v_gene: TRBV7-9
j_gene: TRBJ1-1

CDR3aa: CAWSVGRGLPEAFF
abundance: once
d_gene: TRBD1
v_gene: TRBV30
j_gene: TRBJ1-1

CDR3aa: CASGGSGARGSYNEQFF
abundance: .
d_gene: TRBD2
v_gene: TRBV5-4
j_gene: TRBJ2-1

CDR3aa: CASDPGYQETQYF
abundance: .
d_gene: .
v_gene: TRBV7-2
j_gene: TRBJ2-5

CDR3aa: CASSPGGGGTGELFF
abundance: few
d_gene: TRBD2
v_gene: TRBV18
j_gene: TRBJ2-2

CDR3aa: CASSLAWDRGHTEAFF
abundance: .
d_gene: TRBD1
v_gene: TRBV5-1
j_gene: TRBJ1-1

CDR3aa: CATSREKDKGWTQYF
abundance: .
d_gene: .
v_gene: TRBV15
j_gene: TRBJ2-5

CDR3aa: CASSFRSLAGGADTQYF
abundance: .
d_gene: TRBD2
v_gene: TRBV7-2
j_gene: TRBJ2-3

CDR3aa: CASSLTTGAGETQYF
abundance: .
d_gene: TRBD1
v_gene: TRBV11-3
j_gene: TRBJ2-5

CDR3aa: CASTTGRTGGTEAFF
abundance: .
d_gene: .
v_gene: TRBV2
j_gene: TRBJ1-1

CDR3aa: CASSSGLAADTQYF
abundance: .
d_gene: TRBD2
v_gene: TRBV9
j_gene: TRBJ2-3

CDR3aa: CASMSGETQYF
abundance: .
d_gene: .
v_gene: TRBV19
j_gene: TRBJ2-5

CDR3aa: CASSQDGLNTEAFF
abundance: .
d_gene: .
v_gene: TRBV4-3
j_gene: TRBJ1-1

CDR3aa: CASSQAPGTADGYTF
abundance: .
d_gene: .
v_gene: TRBV3-1/TRBV3-2
j_gene: TRBJ1-2

CDR3aa: CASGGAGFAGELFF
abundance: .
d_gene: TRBD2
v_gene: TRBV19
j_gene: TRBJ2-2

CDR3aa: CAWSRGQGTENQPQHF
abundance: .
d_gene: TRBD1
v_gene: TRBV30
j_gene: TRBJ1-5

CDR3aa: CASSPTRGRLTGELFF
abundance: .
d_gene: TRBD1
v_gene: TRBV6-2/TRBV6-3
j_gene: TRBJ2-2

CDR3aa: CASSQTDTEAFF
abundance: .
d_gene: .
v_gene: TRBV3-1/TRBV3-2
j_gene: TRBJ1-1

CDR3aa: CASRLWPLRWDSDYEQYF
abundance: few
d_gene: .
v_gene: TRBV12-2
j_gene: TRBJ2-7

CDR3aa: CASSYRWGTSGYTF
abundance: .
d_gene: .
v_gene: TRBV5-1
j_gene: TRBJ1-2

CDR3aa: CAWSVSAGQPQHF
abundance: .
d_gene: .
v_gene: TRBV30
j_gene: TRBJ1-5

CDR3aa: CATSSFYRGGDYGYTF
abundance: .
d_gene: TRBD1
v_gene: TRBV15
j_gene: TRBJ1-2

CDR3aa: CASSRYAGLEVGTQYF
abundance: .
d_gene: TRBD2
v_gene: TRBV7-2
j_gene: TRBJ2-5

CDR3aa: CASSYNRGRREKLFF
abundance: .
d_gene: TRBD1
v_gene: TRBV7-9
j_gene: TRBJ1-4

CDR3aa: CAYRVGGYTF
abundance: .
d_gene: .
v_gene: TRBV30
j_gene: TRBJ1-2